A single sample is the source of the 17 T cell receptor beta chains below, sequenced in a study of cytomegalovirus exposure and HLA in healthy donors. Primers included in the PCR were 60 Vbeta and 13 Jbeta primers. Libraries were prepared by immunoSEQ multiplex PCR; TCRdb keeps only in-frame clonotypes and omits some of them. The table includes roughly 120,000 clones, roughly two thirds detected once. The sequencing input was PBMCs. These receptors originate from a man younger than 45 in good health and CMV-seropositive.

This chain links TRBV6-5 with TRBJ2-7; 9 bases agree with TRBD2. CDR3 length equals 16 residues. Unmatched junction bases numbered 12, after V lost 3 bases and J lost 6 bases. Germline V gene sequence: CDR1 MNHEY, CDR2 SVGAGI. In DNA, the CDR3 is TGTGCCAGCAGTTATCCGACGGGACTAGCCCTCCGCGAGCAGTACTTC. Translated: CASSYPTGLALREQYF.

This clone was detected only a few times. The chain combines TRBV4-1 with TRBJ1-5, with D possibly being TRBD1 (6 bases). The CDR3 totals 14 residues. The germline V gene has CDR1 MGHRA and CDR2 YSYEKL. Trimming took off 0 bases at V and 5 bases at J, with 8 bases between the two ends. The CDR3 reads CASSQDTGHQPQHF. The CDR3 DNA is TGCGCCAGCAGCCAAGATACAGGGCATCAGCCCCAGCATTTT.

In its sample, this clone was seen a few times. The chain recombines TRBV19 with TRBJ1-5; tentatively, D is TRBD1 (5 bases). Germline V gives CDR1 LNHDA, CDR2 SQIVND (reference sequence). V lost 5 bases, J lost 5 bases, and 16 bases lay in between. The CDR3 covers 15 residues. CDR3 region: CASSPRSGVYQPQHF. The CDR3 coding sequence is TGTGCCAGTAGTCCCAGGTCGGGGGTGTATCAGCCCCAGCATTTT.

The chain recombines TRBV18 with TRBJ1-5; D may be TRBD1 (5 bases). The CDR3 totals 14 residues. In germline, CDR1 is KGHSH, CDR2 LQKENI. Trimming stripped 2 bases from V and 2 bases from J, with 7 bases between. CDR3 bases: TGTGCCAGCTCACCAGGGGCTCGCAATCAGCCCCAGCATTTT. Its translation: CASSPGARNQPQHF. Full variable domain (remainder filled in from reference TRBV18 and TRBJ1-5): NAGVMQNPRHLVRRRGQEARLRCSPMKGHSHVYWYRQLPEEGLKFMVYLQKENIIDESGMPKERFSAEFPKEGPSILRIQQVVRGDSAAYFCASSPGARNQPQHFGDGTRLSIL.

The rearrangement joins TRBV15 to TRBJ1-2; TRBD1 matches 7 bases. V dropped 5 bases and J dropped 7; count of bases not matched to a gene: 4. Germline loops: CDR1 LNHNV, CDR2 YYDKDF (reference sequence). CDR3 length: 12 residues. In nucleotides, the CDR3 is TGTGCCACCAGCGCGACAGGGTTTGGCTACACCTTC. This codes for CATSATGFGYTF. Together with reference TRBV15 and TRBJ1-2, the CDR3 gives the full variable domain: DAMVIQNPRYQVTQFGKPVTLSCSQTLNHNVMYWYQQKSSQAPKLLFHYYDKDFNNEADTPDNFQSRRPNTSFCFLDIRSPGLGDTAMYLCATSATGFGYTFGSGTRLTVV.

The chain combines TRBV6-1 with TRBJ2-1, with 7 bases identical to TRBD2. The germline V gene has CDR1 MNHNS and CDR2 SASEGT. CDR3 size: 17 residues. After removal of 3 bases from V and 2 bases from J, the junction contained 10 bases not matched to a gene. CDR3 bases: TGTGCCAGCAGTGAGGGACTACTCGTAGCCGCCTACAATGAGCAGTTCTTC. It codes for CASSEGLLVAAYNEQFF.

This chain connects TRBV2 to TRBJ2-1; no clear D. Germline V gene lookup returns CDR1 SNHLY and CDR2 FYNNEI. Trimming shortened V by 4 bases and J by 5 bases, and 15 bases separated the two germline ends. This CDR3 contains 15 residues. The DNA for the CDR3 is TGTGCCAGCAGTGGGGCCGCTGGTTTGGACAATGAGCAGTTCTTC. Protein: CASSGAAGLDNEQFF.

V is TRBV6-1 and J is TRBJ1-4; D unresolved. Germline assignment: CDR1 MNHNS and CDR2 SASEGT. Trimming took 2 bases from V and 8 from J, leaving 6 bases between them. The CDR3 totals 12 residues. The CDR3, as DNA: TGTGCCAGCAGTGAACTTCGGGAAAAACTGTTTTTT. This encodes CASSELREKLFF.

This clone was counted between two and nine times. The gene calls are TRBV4-1 and TRBJ1-1; D gene unclear. The V end was cut by 0 bases, the J end by 0 bases, with 5 bases between. Germline CDR1 reads MGHRA; CDR2 reads YSYEKL. The CDR3 totals 14 residues. Here the CDR3 reads CASSQERLNTEAFF. For the CDR3, the DNA is TGCGCCAGCAGCCAAGAACGGTTGAACACTGAAGCTTTCTTT.

The rearrangement links TRBV10-3 to TRBJ2-1; 14 nucleotides match TRBD2. The V gene's germline CDR1 is ENHRY and CDR2 SYGVKD. The V segment lost 3 bases and the J segment 10 bases; nucleotides outside the gene matches: 5. The CDR3 is 15 residues long. The DNA for the CDR3 is TGTGCCATCAGTGAAGGGACTAGCGGGAGCTCGGAGCAGTTCTTC. Translating gives CAISEGTSGSSEQFF.

This clone was found a few times. The chain is built from TRBV19 and TRBJ1-2; 9 bases are a match to TRBD1. CDR3 length: 14 residues. Germline values: CDR1 LNHDA, CDR2 SQIVND (reference sequence). With V trimmed by 6 bases and J by 5 bases, 7 bases remained unmatched. The CDR3 bases are TGTGCCAGTAGAATCCCGGGACAGGGTTATGGCTACACCTTC. Amino acid sequence: CASRIPGQGYGYTF.

The CDR3 loop reads CASRRGLVTGELFF. The DNA of the CDR3 is TGCGCCAGCAGGAGGGGGCTAGTAACCGGGGAGCTGTTTTTT. The chain links TRBV5-1 to TRBJ2-2; TRBD1 aligns across 7 bases. From germline, CDR1 is SGHRS and CDR2 YFSETQ. There are 14 residues in the CDR3. V shed 5 bases and J 5 bases; nucleotides not matched to a gene: 6.

V is TRBV6-6 and J is TRBJ2-2, with D possibly TRBD1 on 8 matching bases. The CDR3 is 15 residues long. V was shortened by 6 bases and J by 6 bases, with 17 bases between the two germline ends. CDR1 is MNHNY and CDR2 is SVGAGI in the germline V gene (reference sequence). CDR3 DNA: TGTGCCAGCAGCCCCGACAGGGGAGGGCCCGGGGAGCTGTTTTTT. Its translation: CASSPDRGGPGELFF.

Points on this clone: Germline is not matched at one junction end, which may reflect a read error. As DNA, the CDR3 is TGCGCCAGCAGTGAGCCCCGGACTAGCGGGAGGGACTACACATATACGCAGTATTTT. Protein: CASSEPRTSGRDYTYTQYF. V is TRBV10-2 and J is TRBJ2-3; TRBD2 agrees at 15 bases. Germline CDR1 reads WSHSY; CDR2 reads SAAADI. The CDR3 is made up of 19 amino acids.

V usage is TRBV9 and J usage is TRBJ1-2, with D perhaps TRBD1 (6 bases). Germline V gene sequence: CDR1 SGDLS, CDR2 YYNGEE. This CDR3 has 18 residues. The V and J ends lost 0 bases and 4 bases respectively, with 22 bases between them. CDR3 coding DNA: TGTGCCAGCAGCGTAGGCATTCAGGGGATGCAAAGGGGCTATGGCTACACCTTC. Its translation: CASSVGIQGMQRGYGYTF.

This clone was recorded once. The chain uses TRBV11-2 and TRBJ2-3; D might be TRBD2 (5 bases). Germline V gene data show CDR1 as SGHAT and CDR2 as FQNNGV. V was pared by 5 bases and J by 2 bases, with 11 bases between. This CDR3 region has 14 residues. The CDR3 DNA is TGTGCCAGCAGCCCAACGAGGGCCACAGATACGCAGTATTTT. Encoded protein: CASSPTRATDTQYF.

V is TRBV18 and J is TRBJ2-7, with 8 bases matching TRBD1. After removal of 3 bases from V and 6 bases from J, the junction contained 4 bases not matched to a gene. CDR1 is KGHSH, CDR2 LQKENI, per germline. This CDR3 spans 13 amino acids. The CDR3 loop is CASSPDRASEQYF. The DNA for the CDR3 is TGTGCCAGCTCACCGGACAGGGCAAGCGAGCAGTACTTC.